The clone carrying this TCR beta chain came up a few times. Preparation of the TCRbeta library was carried out with unique molecular identifiers. TCRdb called the PCR reads again in MiXCR, with one record for every CDR3 protein. The sample holds about 600,000 distinct CDR3 sequences; about 10% are singletons and the top ten take roughly 3.9%. Germline values: CDR1 SGHTA, CDR2 FQGNSA. The CDR3 covers 16 residues. After removal of 0 bases from V and 7 bases from J, the junction contained 10 bases not matched to a gene. This entry belongs to a study of T-cell reconstitution after alpha-beta-depleted transplantation in children.

The TCR comes from a human donor who donated a stem cell graft to a child with acute myeloid leukemia. The gene calls are TRBV7-2 and TRBJ2-7; TRBD1 aligns across 9 bases. This material consisted of PBMCs from the stem cell graft donor, taken from the stem cell graft. CDR3 nucleotide sequence: TGTGCCAGCAGCTTAGCATGGACAGGGGCGCAAAGAGAGCAGTACTTC. Amino acids: CASSLAWTGAQREQYF. Drawing the rest from reference TRBV7-2 and TRBJ2-7, the complete variable domain is GAGVSQSPSNKVTEKGKDVELRCDPISGHTALYWYRQSLGQGLEFLIYFQGNSAPDKSGLPSDRFSAERTGGSVSTLTIQRTQQEDSAVYLCASSLAWTGAQREQYFGPGTRLTVT.